The 30 T cell receptor beta chains below all came from one sample that was sequenced in a study of blood T cell repertoires in COVID-19. Measured with immunoSEQ multiplex PCR; TCRdb has only the in-frame clones, and not every one. This table has approximately 210,000 clones, around four fifths appearing once. Sequenced sample: peripheral blood. The origin of the receptors is a woman aged 50 to 65 with acute or convalescent COVID-19.

V usage is TRBV19 and J usage is TRBJ2-7, with D possibly matching TRBD2 (5 bases). This CDR3 has 13 residues. V lost 4 bases to trimming and J lost 5 bases, with 12 bases between them. CDR1 is LNHDA, CDR2 SQIVND, per germline (reference sequence). CDR3 residues: CASSRTLSNEQYF. CDR3 sequence (DNA): TGTGCCAGTAGTAGGACTCTTTCTAACGAGCAGTACTTC. The variable domain in full, with the rest retrieved from reference TRBV19 and TRBJ2-7, is DGGITQSPKYLFRKEGQNVTLSCEQNLNHDAMYWYRQDPGQGLRLIYYSQIVNDFQKGDIAEGYSVSREKKESFPLTVTSAQKNPTAFYLCASSRTLSNEQYFGPGTRLTVT.

The chain employs TRBV7-2 and TRBJ2-1; possibly TRBD2 for D (5 bases). The CDR3 totals 14 residues. V dropped 5 bases and J dropped 0 bases, with 8 bases sitting between them. The germline V gene has CDR1 SGHTA and CDR2 FQGNSA. The CDR3: CASSLEGSYNEQFF. The CDR3 DNA is TGTGCCAGCAGCCTCGAGGGCTCCTACAATGAGCAGTTCTTC.

The table lists this clone with a few counts. The chain links TRBV11-2 to TRBJ2-7, with TRBD1 as a possible D gene (6 bases). Trimming removed 5 bases from V and 5 bases from J, with 16 bases in between. CDR3 length: 14 residues. The germline gives CDR1 SGHAT, CDR2 FQNNGV. The CDR3 loop is CASSPGTILNEQYF. The CDR3 DNA is TGTGCCAGCAGCCCGGGGACAATCCTAAACGAGCAGTACTTC. Complete variable domain (other parts from reference TRBV11-2 and TRBJ2-7): EAGVAQSPRYKIIEKRQSVAFWCNPISGHATLYWYQQILGQGPKLLIQFQNNGVVDDSQLPKDRFSAERLKGVDSTLKIQPAKLEDSAVYLCASSPGTILNEQYFGPGTRLTVT.

The chain carries TRBV3-1 (or the pseudogene TRBV3-2) and TRBJ2-3; TRBD2 aligns across 13 bases. With 4 bases clipped from V and 6 bases from J, the junction kept 7 bases outside the gene matches. This CDR3 comprises 16 residues. The germline gives CDR1 LGHDT, CDR2 YNNKEL (reference sequence). The CDR3 DNA is TGTGCCAGCAGCCTTGCCGGGACTAGCGGGACGGATACGCAGTATTTT. It yields the protein CASSLAGTSGTDTQYF.

This clone was detected once. The J gene is TRBJ2-5, the V gene TRBV28; D unresolved. Trimming cost V 2 bases and J 5 bases, with 9 bases left between them. CDR3 size: 13 residues. Germline V gene sequence: CDR1 MDHEN, CDR2 SYDVKM. CDR3 amino acids: CASSLNLGETQYF. The CDR3 DNA follows: TGTGCCAGCAGTTTAAATCTCGGGGAGACCCAGTACTTC.

The chain combines TRBV19 with TRBJ2-3; 12 positions match TRBD2. From germline, CDR1 is LNHDA and CDR2 SQIVND (reference sequence). There are 18 residues in the CDR3. Trimming took 8 bases from V and 4 from J; bases not matched to a gene: 16. CDR3 DNA: TGTGCCAGTCAACGAGGGAGACTAGCGGGAGAGGGCTCAGATACGCAGTATTTT. Its protein product is CASQRGRLAGEGSDTQYF.

On this clone itself: The sample carries other DNA sequences with the same CDR3. The rearrangement links TRBV6-4 to TRBJ1-2; 9 bases line up with TRBD1. Germline CDR1 is MRHNA and CDR2 is SNTAGT. J lost 2 bases, V lost 4 bases, and 2 bases had no gene match. CDR3 length: 14 residues. Here the CDR3 reads CASSAGQGNYGYTF. The CDR3 DNA follows: TGTGCCAGCAGTGCCGGACAGGGGAACTATGGCTACACCTTC.

The gene calls are TRBV2 and TRBJ2-7; perhaps TRBD1 as D (6 bases). CDR3 length equals 12 residues. Per germline, CDR1 SNHLY and CDR2 FYNNEI. V was shortened by 6 bases and J by 12 bases, with 18 bases between the two germline ends. CDR3 nucleotides: TGTGCCAGCAGGGGGGCCTCGGGACGACTGTACTTC. Encoded protein: CASRGASGRLYF.

The J gene is TRBJ2-1, the V gene TRBV10-2; TRBD2 matches 7 bases. The CDR3 has 15 amino acids. V shed 4 bases and J 6 bases; nucleotides not matched to a gene: 9. Germline lookup yields CDR1 WSHSY and CDR2 SAAADI. The DNA of the CDR3 is TGCGCCAGCAGTGCAATAGCGGGCATACCCAATGAGCAGTTCTTC. The encoded protein is CASSAIAGIPNEQFF.

The count of this clone is one. The rearrangement joins TRBV10-2 to TRBJ1-3, with D possibly TRBD1 on 5 matching bases. Trimming pared 1 base from V and 0 bases from J, leaving 7 bases between. In germline, CDR1 is WSHSY, CDR2 SAAADI. This CDR3 is 15 amino acids long. The CDR3, as DNA: TGCGCCAGCAGTGAGTGGCAGGGCTCTGGAAACACCATATATTTT. Translating gives CASSEWQGSGNTIYF.

V gene TRBV18 combines with J gene TRBJ1-2, with a possible D match to TRBD1 (6 bases). CDR3 length: 15 amino acids. Trimming removed 0 bases from V and 0 bases from J, with 8 bases in between. Germline CDR1 is KGHSH and CDR2 is LQKENI. Here the CDR3 reads CASSPPGATNYGYTF. As DNA, the CDR3 is TGTGCCAGCTCACCACCGGGGGCCACTAACTATGGCTACACCTTC.

The rearrangement uses TRBV4-1 and TRBJ1-6, with a possible D match to TRBD1 (6 bases). This CDR3 is 15 amino acids long. Trimming took 4 bases from V and 10 from J, leaving 17 bases between them. The germline gives CDR1 MGHRA, CDR2 YSYEKL. For the CDR3, the DNA is TGCGCCAGCAGCCCAGGGGACCCACGTGGATCACCCCTCCACTTT. It codes for CASSPGDPRGSPLHF.

CDR3 DNA sequence: TGTGCCAGCAGTCGGGGCGGGGGCTCCTACAATGAGCAGTTCTTC. Translation: CASSRGGGSYNEQFF. J is TRBJ2-1 and V is TRBV5-4; 7 nucleotides agree with TRBD2. The V gene's germline CDR1 is SGHNT and CDR2 YYREEE (reference sequence). V was clipped by 5 bases and J by 0 bases; unmatched bases: 5. This CDR3 is 15 amino acids long. The variable domain in full, completed from reference TRBV5-4 and TRBJ2-1, reads ETGVTQSPTHLIKTRGQQVTLRCSSQSGHNTVSWYQQALGQGPQFIFQYYREEENGRGNFPPRFSGLQFPNYSSELNVNALELDDSALYLCASSRGGGSYNEQFFGPGTRLTVL.

The chain employs TRBV30 and TRBJ2-1; 9 bases are shared with TRBD2. CDR3 size: 13 residues. Germline CDR1 and CDR2: GTSNPN and SVGIG (reference sequence). Trimming removed 3 bases from V and 9 bases from J; junction bases left unmatched: 6. CDR3 sequence reads: CAWSPGLAIEQFF. Written as DNA, the CDR3 is TGTGCCTGGAGCCCGGGACTAGCCATTGAGCAGTTCTTC. Full variable domain (missing parts from reference TRBV30 and TRBJ2-1): SQTIHQWPATLVQPVGSPLSLECTVEGTSNPNLYWYRQAAGRGLQLLFYSVGIGQISSEVPQNLSASRPQDRQFILSSKKLLLSDSGFYLCAWSPGLAIEQFFGPGTRLTVL.

The V gene is TRBV29-1, the J gene TRBJ2-7; 8 nucleotides agree with TRBD1. In germline, CDR1 is SQVTM, CDR2 ANQGSEA. V shed 6 bases, J shed 7 bases, and the junction held 5 bases outside the gene matches. This CDR3 is 11 amino acids long. The CDR3 DNA follows: TGCAGCGTCCTCAGGGGGCGTGAGCAGTACTTC. Protein: CSVLRGREQYF.

The chain uses TRBV30 and TRBJ2-5; D may be TRBD1 (5 bases). V was shortened by 0 bases and J by 6 bases, with 14 bases between the two germline ends. CDR3 length: 14 amino acids. Germline V gene data show CDR1 as GTSNPN and CDR2 as SVGIG (reference sequence). This chain's CDR3 is CAWSVQASIQTQYF. DNA of the CDR3: TGTGCCTGGAGTGTACAGGCTAGTATACAGACCCAGTACTTC.

The V gene is TRBV5-4, the J gene TRBJ2-5; D perhaps matches TRBD2 (6 bases). Deletions cut 3 bases from V and 1 base from J, with 13 bases between. Per germline, CDR1 SGHNT and CDR2 YYREEE (reference sequence). This CDR3 region has 15 residues. The CDR3 nucleotides are TGTGCCAGCAGCTCCCCACTAGCAGCCCAAGAGACCCAGTACTTC. Its protein product is CASSSPLAAQETQYF.

This chain joins TRBV21-1 and TRBJ2-7; TRBD2, the D gene given by the table, was not confirmed from the DNA. TRBV21-1 is a documented pseudogene. The CDR3 is 16 amino acids. The CDR3 here is CASSKVPTGVSYEQYF. For the CDR3, the DNA is TGTGCCAGCAGCAAAGTGCCCACGGGGGTCTCCTACGAGCAGTACTTC.

The CDR3 reads CASTPAVGVGGYTF. Here the CDR3 DNA reads TGTGCCAGTACTCCAGCGGTCGGGGTTGGTGGCTACACCTTC. V is TRBV19 and J is TRBJ1-2; D gene uncertain. The CDR3 covers 14 residues. Trimming shortened V by 7 bases and J by 7 bases, and 19 bases separated the two germline ends. Germline lookup yields CDR1 LNHDA and CDR2 SQIVND (reference sequence).

This clone has just one count. This sequence joins TRBV7-6 and TRBJ1-2, with 10 bases lining up with TRBD1. CDR1 and CDR2 from the germline V gene are SGHVS and FNYEAQ. V shed 1 base and J 1 base; nucleotides not matched to a gene: 15. There are 20 residues in the CDR3. CDR3 nucleotide sequence: TGTGCCAGCAGCTTAGTAGGCGCCCCTCCAGGACAGGGGGTTAACTATGGCTACACCTTC. Protein product: CASSLVGAPPGQGVNYGYTF.

The rearrangement uses TRBV2 and TRBJ2-2, with 9 bases matching TRBD1. The junction had 5 bases not matched to a gene; V was cut back by 6 bases and J by 0 bases. This CDR3 contains 16 residues. Germline CDR1 and CDR2: SNHLY and FYNNEI. The CDR3 sequence: CASRFGTGPNTGELFF. The CDR3 DNA reads as TGTGCCAGCAGATTCGGGACAGGGCCGAACACCGGGGAGCTGTTTTTT. Using reference TRBV2 and TRBJ2-2 for the parts outside the CDR3, the full variable domain is EPEVTQTPSHQVTQMGQEVILRCVPISNHLYFYWYRQILGQKVEFLVSFYNNEISEKSEIFDDQFSVERPDGSNFTLKIRSTKLEDSAMYFCASRFGTGPNTGELFFGEGSRLTVL.

The chain employs TRBV3-1 (or the pseudogene TRBV3-2) and TRBJ2-1; D may be TRBD2 (6 bases). Germline V CDR1 and CDR2: LGHDT, YNNKEL (reference sequence). Trimming shortened V by 5 bases and J by 8 bases, and 16 bases separated the two germline ends. CDR3 size: 14 residues. The CDR3 region is CASSAGLQEDEQFF. Written as DNA, the CDR3 is TGTGCCAGCAGCGCTGGACTACAAGAGGATGAGCAGTTCTTC.

The chain recombines TRBV5-4 with TRBJ2-7, with D perhaps matching TRBD1 (6 bases). Germline CDR1 SGHNT, CDR2 YYREEE (reference sequence). The CDR3 covers 14 residues. V shed 0 bases and J shed 4 bases, with 11 bases lying between them. The CDR3 nucleotides read TGTGCCAGCAGCTTGGATCAGGGGTTTTACGAGCAGTACTTC. As protein: CASSLDQGFYEQYF.

The chain carries TRBV5-1 and TRBJ2-1; TRBD1 is a possible D gene (6 bases). Trimming removed 2 bases from V and 1 base from J, with 10 bases in between. The CDR3 runs to 15 residues. Per germline, CDR1 SGHRS and CDR2 YFSETQ. The CDR3 region is CASSFPGQSYNEQFF. CDR3 nucleotides: TGCGCCAGCAGCTTTCCGGGACAATCCTACAATGAGCAGTTCTTC. Full variable domain (remainder filled in from reference TRBV5-1 and TRBJ2-1): KAGVTQTPRYLIKTRGQQVTLSCSPISGHRSVSWYQQTPGQGLQFLFEYFSETQRNKGNFPGRFSGRQFSNSRSEMNVSTLELGDSALYLCASSFPGQSYNEQFFGPGTRLTVL.

J is TRBJ2-1 and V is TRBV19; D call uncertain. Germline assignment: CDR1 LNHDA and CDR2 SQIVND (reference sequence). Between the trimmed V and J ends, which lost 6 bases and 6 bases, there was a span of 3 bases. CDR3 length equals 10 residues. In nucleotides, the CDR3 is TGTGCCAGTAGCGGCAATGAGCAGTTCTTC. This gives the protein CASSGNEQFF. Full variable domain (missing parts from reference TRBV19 and TRBJ2-1): DGGITQSPKYLFRKEGQNVTLSCEQNLNHDAMYWYRQDPGQGLRLIYYSQIVNDFQKGDIAEGYSVSREKKESFPLTVTSAQKNPTAFYLCASSGNEQFFGPGTRLTVL.

As for this clone: Other DNA sequences within the sample encode an identical CDR3. The genes are TRBV28 and TRBJ1-1; D is unresolved. This CDR3 has 12 residues. V was clipped by 5 bases and J by 7 bases, with 11 bases between them. Germline CDR1 reads MDHEN; CDR2 reads SYDVKM. The CDR3 sequence is CASSPRTDEAFF. In nucleotides, the CDR3 is TGTGCCAGCAGTCCGCGGACTGATGAAGCTTTCTTT.

The chain links TRBV20-1 to TRBJ2-7; 7 nucleotides line up with TRBD2. The CDR3 extends over 11 amino acids. Trimming removed 5 bases from V and 5 bases from J; junction bases left unmatched: 3. Germline V lookup: CDR1 DFQATT, CDR2 SNEGSKA (reference sequence). CDR3 bases: TGCAGTGCTCCGCGGGAGAACGAGCAGTACTTC. Protein: CSAPRENEQYF.

This chain connects TRBV6-6 to TRBJ2-7, with 12 nucleotides matching TRBD1. Germline V gene sequence: CDR1 MNHNY, CDR2 SVGAGI (reference sequence). Trimming at V came to 6 bases and at J to 6 bases, leaving 12 bases not matched to a gene. This CDR3 is built from 16 residues. The CDR3 DNA follows: TGTGCCAGCAGAGACAGGAGACCGGGACAGGGGGCCGAGCAGTACTTC. Amino acid sequence: CASRDRRPGQGAEQYF.

This chain joins TRBV6-5 and TRBJ1-1, with 8 positions matching TRBD1. Losses at the gene ends were 8 bases for V and 4 bases for J; bases not matched to a gene: 6. The germline CDR1 and CDR2 sequences are MNHEY and SVGAGI. This CDR3 has 13 amino acids. This CDR3 is CASLQGQATEAFF. CDR3 sequence (DNA): TGTGCCAGCCTACAGGGACAGGCCACTGAAGCTTTCTTT.

This rearrangement joins TRBV18 to TRBJ2-7, with 9 bases lining up with TRBD1. The J segment lost 3 bases and the V segment lost 9 bases, leaving 6 bases of the junction unmatched. CDR3 size: 13 residues. Looked up from germline, CDR1 is KGHSH and CDR2 is LQKENI. CDR3 region: CASGTGINYEQYF. CDR3 DNA: TGTGCCAGTGGGACAGGGATAAACTACGAGCAGTACTTC.